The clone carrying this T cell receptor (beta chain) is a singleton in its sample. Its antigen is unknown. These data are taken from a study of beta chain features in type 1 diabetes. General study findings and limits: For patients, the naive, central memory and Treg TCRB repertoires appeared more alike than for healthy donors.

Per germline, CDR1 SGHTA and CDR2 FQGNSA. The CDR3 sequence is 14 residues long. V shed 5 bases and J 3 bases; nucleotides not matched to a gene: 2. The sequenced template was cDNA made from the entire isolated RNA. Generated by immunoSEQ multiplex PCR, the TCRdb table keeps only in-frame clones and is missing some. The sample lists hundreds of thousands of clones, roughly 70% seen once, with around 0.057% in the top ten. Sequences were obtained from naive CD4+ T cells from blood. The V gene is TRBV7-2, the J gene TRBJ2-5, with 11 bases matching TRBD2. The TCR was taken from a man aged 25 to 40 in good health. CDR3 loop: CASSRSGREETQYF. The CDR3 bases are TGTGCCAGCAGCCGTAGCGGGAGGGAAGAGACCCAGTACTTC.